This TCR beta chain was recorded in a study of T cell responses to AZD1222 COVID-19 vaccine. Sequencing was performed with immunoSEQ multiplex PCR; in TCRdb, only in-frame clones are kept and a portion is missing. The repertoire holds roughly 150,000 clones, with 85% to 95% as singletons. V was pared by 0 bases and J by 6 bases, with 4 bases of the junction left unmatched. CDR3 length: 16 amino acids. Germline CDR1 and CDR2: MNHEY and SVGAGI. General study findings and limits: Increased Spike-specific TCR breadth and depth were observed after two AZD1222 doses. Only a handful of individuals given AZD1222 were seropositive at baseline. Epitopes outside B.1.351 and B.1.1.7 mutated regions reportedly drew nearly half of spike TCRs. Clonal diversity was possibly underestimated, and white British individuals and females predominated among donors.

A word on this clone: Antigen unknown.

The receptor comes from an adult in good health. This chain links TRBV6-5 with TRBJ2-2; 10 nucleotides match TRBD1. The sample in question was peripheral blood, obtained on day 0 of AZD1222 vaccination. The CDR3 sequence: CASSYSTGGGSGELFF. The CDR3 coding sequence is TGTGCCAGCAGTTACTCGACAGGGGGCGGGTCCGGGGAGCTGTTTTTT.